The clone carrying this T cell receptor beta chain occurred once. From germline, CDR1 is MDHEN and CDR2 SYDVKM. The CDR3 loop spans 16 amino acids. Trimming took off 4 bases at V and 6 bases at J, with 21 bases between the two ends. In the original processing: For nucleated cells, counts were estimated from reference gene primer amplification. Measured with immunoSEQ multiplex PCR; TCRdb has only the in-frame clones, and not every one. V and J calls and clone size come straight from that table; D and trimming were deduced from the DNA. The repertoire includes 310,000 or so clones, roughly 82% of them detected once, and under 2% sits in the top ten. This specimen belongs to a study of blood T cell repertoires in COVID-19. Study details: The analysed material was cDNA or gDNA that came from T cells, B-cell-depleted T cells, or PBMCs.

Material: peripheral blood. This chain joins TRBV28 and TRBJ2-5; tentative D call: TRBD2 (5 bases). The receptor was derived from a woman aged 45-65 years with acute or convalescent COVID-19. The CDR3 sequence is CASSSGISHQLQTQYF. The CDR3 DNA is TGTGCCAGCAGTTCCGGGATTTCCCACCAACTTCAGACCCAGTACTTC. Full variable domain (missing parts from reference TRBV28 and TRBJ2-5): DVKVTQSSRYLVKRTGEKVFLECVQDMDHENMFWYRQDPGLGLRLIYFSYDVKMKEKGDIPEGYSVSREKKERFSLILESASTNQTSMYLCASSSGISHQLQTQYFGPGTRLLVL.